A selection of T cell receptor beta chains follows, all from one sample in a study of OX40 agonist ivuxolimab in advanced cancers. Profiling relied on immunoSEQ multiplex PCR, and the TCRdb table lists in-frame clones only, not all of them. The data show fewer than 80,000 clones, 85% seen once. The starting material was CD4+ or CD8+ T cells sorted from blood, obtained in a trial of the OX40 agonist ivuxolimab. All receptors derive from an adult with an advanced solid tumor such as melanoma, head and neck, liver or kidney cancer. Both conserved end residues are part of each CDR3. A D gene is named only where the DNA matches it firmly. Clone size is stated in some rows and not others, as once, few, many or a class when expanded.

NA,11,NA,TRBV20-1,TRBJ2-1,CSAERAREQFF,TGCAGTGCTGAACGGGCAAGAGAGCAGTTCTTC
NA,11,NA,TRBV28,TRBJ1-2,CASHGLGGYTF,TGTGCCAGCCACGGTTTAGGTGGCTACACCTTC
few,15,NA,TRBV6-1,TRBJ2-1,CASSEGQLPPGRQFF,TGTGCCAGCAGTGAAGGCCAGCTTCCCCCGGGTAGGCAGTTCTTC
NA,11,NA,TRBV29-1,TRBJ2-5,CSAALEETQYF,TGCAGCGCAGCCCTGGAAGAGACCCAGTACTTC
NA,11,NA,TRBV6-1,TRBJ1-1,CASSDISEAFF,TGTGCCAGCAGTGATATAAGTGAAGCTTTCTTT
once,15,TRBD1,TRBV7-2,TRBJ1-6,CASSSDRVQYSPLHF,TGTGCCAGCAGCTCAGACAGGGTTCAGTATTCACCCCTCCACTTT
NA,14,NA,TRBV7-2,TRBJ2-7,CASSISETQREQYF,TGTGCCAGCAGTATTTCTGAGACTCAACGCGAGCAGTACTTC
NA,17,TRBD2,TRBV4-2,TRBJ2-3,CASSQEGSSGRTDTQYF,TGTGCCAGCAGCCAAGAGGGGTCTAGCGGGAGAACAGATACGCAGTATTTT
NA,12,TRBD1,TRBV30,TRBJ2-5,CACLQGVETQYF,TGTGCCTGTTTACAGGGGGTAGAGACCCAGTACTTC
NA,18,TRBD2,TRBV10-3,TRBJ2-1,CAISLGLAGTSSYNEQFF,TGTGCCATCAGCTTAGGACTAGCGGGTACAAGCTCCTACAATGAGCAGTTCTTC
NA,13,NA,TRBV7-7,TRBJ2-6,CASRESGANVLTF,TGTGCCAGCCGGGAATCTGGGGCCAACGTCCTGACTTTC
NA,14,TRBD1,TRBV2,TRBJ1-4,CASIRGGTNEKLFF,TGTGCCAGCATCAGGGGGGGTACTAATGAAAAACTGTTTTTT
NA,12,NA,TRBV5-4,TRBJ2-3,CASSPGTDTQYF,TGTGCCAGCAGCCCGGGGACAGATACGCAGTATTTT
NA,15,NA,TRBV10-1,TRBJ1-5,CASTRGRALNQPQHF,TGCGCCAGCACTAGGGGCAGGGCTCTCAATCAGCCCCAGCATTTT
NA,12,NA,TRBV27,TRBJ2-1,CASSSPRGEQFF,TGTGCCAGCAGTTCACCCCGGGGCGAGCAGTTCTTC
NA,12,TRBD1,TRBV11-3,TRBJ2-7,CASSDRDWEQYF,TGTGCCAGCAGCGACAGGGATTGGGAGCAGTACTTC
NA,13,NA,TRBV5-1,TRBJ2-2,CASSREITGELFF,TGCGCCAGCAGCAGAGAAATCACCGGGGAGCTGTTTTTT
NA,14,NA,TRBV5-6,TRBJ1-6,CASSLEVSNSPLHF,TGTGCCAGCAGCTTGGAGGTGTCTAATTCACCCCTCCACTTT
NA,15,TRBD1,TRBV27,TRBJ2-1,CASSFGTGLYNEQFF,TGTGCCAGCAGTTTCGGGACAGGGTTATACAATGAGCAGTTCTTC
once,14,TRBD1,TRBV6-5,TRBJ1-1,CASRVTGRDTEAFF,TGTGCCAGCAGAGTGACAGGGAGGGACACTGAAGCTTTCTTT
NA,16,TRBD2,TRBV4-2,TRBJ2-1,CASSSDTSGGANEQFF,TGTGCCAGCAGCTCAGACACTAGCGGGGGGGCAAATGAGCAGTTCTTC
NA,15,TRBD2,TRBV4-2,TRBJ2-3,CASSGGGEAADTQYF,TGTGCCAGCAGCGGTGGGGGGGAAGCGGCAGATACGCAGTATTTT
NA,15,TRBD2,TRBV15,TRBJ2-3,CATSTGLAGADTQYF,TGTGCCACCAGCACCGGACTAGCGGGCGCAGATACGCAGTATTTT
NA,16,NA,TRBV5-5,TRBJ1-1,CASSLVPGLKNTEAFF,TGTGCCAGCAGCTTGGTTCCTGGTTTAAAGAACACTGAAGCTTTCTTT
NA,16,TRBD1,TRBV19,TRBJ2-2,CASSAGQGAATGELFF,TGTGCCAGTAGTGCAGGACAGGGGGCTGCCACCGGGGAGCTGTTTTTT
NA,14,NA,TRBV5-6,TRBJ1-3,CASSLANGGNTIYF,TGTGCCAGCAGCTTGGCCAACGGGGGAAACACCATATATTTT
few,14,NA,TRBV25-1,TRBJ1-2,CASSGDRRNYGYTF,TGTGCCAGCAGTGGAGACCGGAGAAACTATGGCTACACCTTC
NA,15,TRBD1,TRBV19,TRBJ2-7,CASRRGTAASYEQYF,TGTGCCAGTAGGAGAGGGACAGCAGCCTCCTACGAGCAGTACTTC
NA,15,TRBD1,TRBV6-5,TRBJ1-5,CASSQIRGNNQPQHF,TGTGCCAGCAGTCAAATCAGGGGGAACAATCAGCCCCAGCATTTT
NA,15,NA,TRBV27,TRBJ2-1,CASSFNQGLIDEQFF,TGTGCCAGCAGTTTTAACCAGGGTTTAATCGATGAGCAGTTCTTC
NA,14,NA,TRBV10-3,TRBJ1-2,CAISDGGSLGGYTF,TGTGCCATCAGTGACGGGGGGTCCCTGGGCGGCTACACCTTC
NA,11,NA,TRBV10-3,TRBJ1-2,CATGREGGYTF,TGTGCCACCGGGCGGGAGGGTGGCTACACCTTC
NA,18,TRBD1,TRBV5-5,TRBJ2-6,CASSSPGQAPSGANVLTF,TGTGCCAGCAGTTCACCGGGACAGGCACCTTCTGGGGCCAACGTCCTGACTTTC
NA,13,TRBD1,TRBV9,TRBJ1-2,CASRDRADYGYTF,TGTGCCAGCAGGGACAGGGCGGACTATGGCTACACCTTC
NA,16,TRBD2,TRBV15,TRBJ2-7,CATSRGTSGRINEQYF,TGTGCCACCAGCAGAGGGACTAGCGGGAGGATTAACGAGCAGTACTTC
once,14,NA,TRBV19,TRBJ2-6,CASSSGTGANVLTF,TGTGCCAGTAGCTCCGGGACTGGGGCCAACGTCCTGACTTTC
NA,18,TRBD2,TRBV11-2,TRBJ2-1,CASSLSFPGLAGVGEQFF,TGTGCCAGCAGCTTATCCTTCCCGGGACTAGCGGGAGTTGGTGAGCAGTTCTTC
NA,15,NA,TRBV28,TRBJ1-6,CASSGGRAYNSPLHF,TGTGCCAGCAGTGGCGGCAGGGCGTATAATTCACCCCTCCACTTT
once,13,NA,TRBV5-1,TRBJ2-5,CASSWEVAETQYF,TGCGCCAGCAGCTGGGAGGTAGCAGAGACCCAGTACTTC
once,16,NA,TRBV2,TRBJ1-2,CASGRDQGPSNYGYTF,TGTGCCAGCGGTCGGGACCAGGGACCAAGCAACTATGGCTACACCTTC
NA,14,NA,TRBV2,TRBJ1-4,CASSRASGREKLFF,TGTGCCAGCAGTCGGGCGTCAGGGAGGGAAAAACTGTTTTTT
NA,14,NA,TRBV5-6,TRBJ1-1,CASSLWRRDTEAFF,TGTGCCAGCAGCTTGTGGAGAAGGGACACTGAAGCTTTCTTT
NA,12,NA,TRBV7-6,TRBJ2-5,CASSPRGETQYF,TGTGCCAGCAGCCCCCGAGGAGAGACCCAGTACTTC
NA,15,TRBD2,TRBV18,TRBJ2-3,CASSPVAGGADTQYF,TGTGCCAGCTCACCGGTAGCGGGAGGGGCAGATACGCAGTATTTT
NA,11,TRBD1,TRBV25-1,TRBJ2-1,CASGDRDEQFF,TGTGCCAGCGGCGACAGGGATGAGCAGTTCTTC
few,13,NA,TRBV28,TRBJ1-1,CASITAMNTEAFF,TGTGCCAGCATAACAGCCATGAACACTGAAGCTTTCTTT
NA,15,TRBD1,TRBV5-1,TRBJ2-2,CASSLGQGGPGELFF,TGCGCCAGCAGCTTGGGACAGGGGGGCCCCGGGGAGCTGTTTTTT
once,16,NA,TRBV30,TRBJ1-3,CAWSVPTEYSGNTIYF,TGTGCCTGGAGTGTACCGACAGAATATTCTGGAAACACCATATATTTT
NA,15,NA,TRBV6-1,TRBJ1-2,CASSAYGGANYGYTF,TGTGCCAGCAGCGCTTACGGGGGGGCTAACTATGGCTACACCTTC
NA,15,NA,TRBV2,TRBJ2-2,CASTWNSPNTGELFF,TGTGCCAGCACGTGGAACAGTCCTAACACCGGGGAGCTGTTTTTT
NA,13,NA,TRBV11-2,TRBJ1-2,CASSGRQADGYTF,TGTGCCAGCAGCGGACGACAGGCCGATGGCTACACCTTC
NA,18,TRBD2,TRBV19,TRBJ2-1,CASSTHSLAGHSYNEQFF,TGTGCCAGTAGTACCCATTCTCTAGCGGGACACTCCTACAATGAGCAGTTCTTC
NA,12,NA,TRBV28,TRBJ1-1,CASSLERAEAFF,TGTGCCAGCAGTTTAGAGAGGGCTGAAGCTTTCTTT
NA,15,TRBD1,TRBV6-6,TRBJ1-5,CASSYSYRGGQPQHF,TGTGCCAGCAGTTACTCTTACAGGGGAGGACAGCCCCAGCATTTT
NA,15,NA,TRBV2,TRBJ2-6,CASSDWQSGANVLTF,TGTGCCAGCAGTGATTGGCAGTCTGGGGCCAACGTCCTGACTTTC
NA,13,NA,TRBV6-5,TRBJ1-2,CASSYSADYGYTF,TGTGCCAGCAGTTACTCCGCGGACTATGGCTACACCTTC
NA,21,TRBD1,TRBV4-3,TRBJ1-5,CASSQDLWDSVTERDNQPQHF,TGCGCCAGCAGCCAAGATCTGTGGGACAGCGTGACGGAAAGGGATAATCAGCCCCAGCATTTT
NA,14,NA,TRBV7-2,TRBJ2-5,CASSLVGALETQYF,TGTGCCAGCAGCTTAGTAGGGGCCTTGGAGACCCAGTACTTC
few,14,TRBD1,TRBV7-8,TRBJ1-5,CASSSTGANQPQHF,TGTGCCAGCAGCTCAACAGGGGCAAATCAGCCCCAGCATTTT